The entry that follows covers one T cell receptor (beta chain) sequence. This CDR3 is built from 15 residues. The V end was cut by 3 bases, the J end by 8 bases, with 17 bases between. In germline, CDR1 is SGHDN, CDR2 FVKESK. Clones were sequenced by immunoSEQ multiplex PCR, and TCRdb holds only the in-frame ones, with some missing. The table shows more than 300,000 clones, with 95% occurring only once. This sample stems from a study of shared T cell receptors in the human thymus. This sequence joins TRBV14 and TRBJ2-1; D remains unclear. Sequenced material: thymocytes. The source of this sequence is a human donor. The DNA of the CDR3 is TGTGCCAGCAGCCAGGCCACTCCCCCGGCCCATGAGCAGTTCTTC. It codes for CASSQATPPAHEQFF.